Given below is one T cell receptor (beta chain) in context. In the authors' workflow: From reference gene primer amplification, estimates of nucleated cell counts were derived. The assay was immunoSEQ multiplex PCR, and TCRdb's table has in-frame clones only and misses some. That table furnishes V, J and clone size, whereas the DNA furnished D and trimming. The data contain about 200,000 clones, more than 70% of them singletons. This specimen belongs to a study of blood T cell repertoires in COVID-19. Whole-study context: Researchers got acute and convalescent COVID-19 samples from the United States, Italy and Spain. Sources were T cells, B-cell-depleted T cells, or PBMCs; the material itself was cDNA or gDNA.

Looked up from germline, CDR1 is GTSNPN and CDR2 is SVGIG (reference sequence). Trimming took off 0 bases at V and 4 bases at J, with 15 bases between the two ends. The CDR3 runs 15 residues. The sample consisted of peripheral blood. This sequence was found in a man in his forties or fifties with active or convalescent COVID-19. The rearrangement uses TRBV30 and TRBJ1-2; D is possibly TRBD1 (6 bases). The CDR3 nucleotides read TGTGCCTGGAGTGTTTTGGGGGCTTGGGTCTATGGCTACACCTTC. Translated, it gives CAWSVLGAWVYGYTF.